This TCR beta chain was captured in a study of blood T cell repertoires in COVID-19. Whole-study context: Acute-phase and convalescent COVID-19 samples originated in the United States, Italy and Spain. From T cells, B-cell-depleted T cells, or PBMCs came the material, which was cDNA or gDNA.

Clones were read by immunoSEQ multiplex PCR, and TCRdb kept only the in-frame ones, dropping some. The sample has around 71,000 clones, around 83% seen once; the top ten hold 6.9%. Seattle's enrolled individuals joined amid active infection and were then monitored longitudinally. The CDR3 extends over 13 amino acids. J was trimmed by 3 bases and V by 3 bases; bases with no gene match: 1. Germline CDR1 reads LNHDA; CDR2 reads SQIVND (reference sequence). The V gene is TRBV19, the J gene TRBJ1-1; TRBD1 matches at 7 bases. The sample comprised peripheral blood. The sequence was obtained from a man aged 30-40 years with COVID-19, enrolled during active disease. CDR3 residues: CASSITGDTEAFF. CDR3 bases: TGTGCCAGTAGTATTACAGGGGACACTGAAGCTTTCTTT.